The next 10 T cell receptor beta chains were all read from a single sample in a study of blood T cells in healthy people across ages. Primers used in a second PCR of about 6 to 11 cycles were a sample-barcoded 5' primer and a J-beta primer mix. TCRdb fed the 5' RACE reads into MiXCR, producing one record per CDR3 protein. The data show approximately 600,000 distinct CDR3 sequences, with roughly three fifths seen just once and 35% to 40% held by the top ten. Sequenced input: blood. The source of these receptors is a man in his 60s in good health.

The chain employs TRBV20-1 and TRBJ1-2; 8 positions agree with TRBD1. The CDR3 is 15 residues long. Germline V gene sequence: CDR1 DFQATT, CDR2 SNEGSKA (reference sequence). V shed 1 base, J shed 5 bases, and the junction held 9 bases outside the gene matches. The CDR3, as DNA: TGCAGTGCTAGAGTGGGCAGGGGGCAGAGTTATGGCTACACCTTC. It yields the protein CSARVGRGQSYGYTF.

This clonotype was picked up a small number of times. The chain uses TRBV28 and TRBJ1-1; D unresolved. The CDR3 covers 11 residues. Trimming cost V 6 bases and J 11 bases, with 13 bases left between them. CDR1 MDHEN and CDR2 SYDVKM come from the germline V gene. CDR3 loop: CASSLFGDAFF. CDR3 in DNA: TGTGCCAGCAGCCTCTTTGGTGATGCTTTCTTT.

This chain joins TRBV7-2 and TRBJ2-3; D unclear. Between the trimmed V and J ends, which lost 5 bases and 1 base, there was a span of 13 bases. The CDR3 is made up of 15 amino acids. Germline assignment: CDR1 SGHTA and CDR2 FQGNSA. CDR3 nucleotide sequence: TGTGCCAGCAGCCCAGCCCTTCACGGCACAGATACGCAGTATTTT. This gives the protein CASSPALHGTDTQYF.

The chain uses TRBV2 and TRBJ2-5; TRBD1 matches 10 bases. The CDR3 extends over 15 amino acids. Germline lookup yields CDR1 SNHLY and CDR2 FYNNEI. Trimming at V came to 8 bases and at J to 4 bases, leaving 10 bases not matched to a gene. CDR3 in DNA: TGTGCCAGCGGTAACCGGGACAGGGGCGGAGAGACCCAGTACTTC. It specifies CASGNRDRGGETQYF.

V is TRBV5-5 and J is TRBJ2-1; D may match TRBD1 or TRBD2 (5 bases each). Germline-derived CDR1 and CDR2 are SGHKS and YYEKEE (reference sequence). V shed 4 bases and J shed 6 bases, with 14 bases lying between them. The CDR3 totals 14 residues. CDR3 in amino acids: CASSMGWDRNEQFF. The CDR3 coding sequence is TGTGCCAGCAGCATGGGGTGGGACCGCAATGAGCAGTTCTTC.

As concerns this clonotype: This may be a read error, as it is one base from a much larger clone. This chain joins TRBV6-5 and TRBJ2-2; D may be TRBD2 (7 bases). Trimming shortened V by 6 bases and J by 7 bases, and 18 bases separated the two germline ends. CDR3 length equals 15 residues. Germline loops: CDR1 MNHEY, CDR2 SVGAGI. DNA of the CDR3: TGTGCCAGCAGCTGCTCGCGGGGGCTAGGCGGGGAGCTGTTTTTT. It translates to CASSCSRGLGGELFF.

This chain connects TRBV29-1 to TRBJ1-2; 7 bases match TRBD1. The CDR3 has 12 amino acids. Germline CDR1 SQVTM, CDR2 ANQGSEA. The CDR3 nucleotides are TGCGCGGGAAGGGGGCAGAACTATGGCTACACCTTC. It is translated as CAGRGQNYGYTF.

Regarding this clonotype: A much larger clone lies one base from this, so it may be a read error. The chain links TRBV3-1 to TRBJ2-7, with 10 nucleotides matching TRBD2. Germline values: CDR1 LGHDT, CDR2 YNNKEL (reference sequence). Trimming cost V 4 bases and J 7 bases; bases outside gene matches: 13. This CDR3 is built from 16 residues. CDR3 sequence reads: CASSLQRGGRRNEQYF. DNA for the CDR3: TGTGCCAGCAGCCTCCAGCGGGGGGGCCGTCGTAATGAGCAGTACTTC.

The V call is TRBV2, the J call TRBJ2-3, with TRBD1 matching 7 bases. The V segment lost 7 bases and the J segment 3 bases; nucleotides outside the gene matches: 10. This CDR3 spans 15 amino acids. Germline CDR1 SNHLY, CDR2 FYNNEI. The CDR3, as DNA: TGTGCCAGCAACCGACAGGGTTTGGAAACAGATACGCAGTATTTT. Translating gives CASNRQGLETDTQYF.

This chain connects TRBV20-1 to TRBJ1-3, with D perhaps TRBD1 (6 bases). The CDR3 extends over 15 amino acids. The V end was cut by 5 bases, the J end by 6 bases, with 20 bases between. Germline V gives CDR1 DFQATT, CDR2 SNEGSKA (reference sequence). The CDR3 reads CSAGKGVGEPNTIYF. In DNA form, the CDR3 reads TGCAGTGCTGGGAAGGGGGTTGGGGAGCCAAACACCATATATTTT.